This entry is about one T cell receptor beta chain. No antigen is known for it. Sample treatment: approximately nine-day PBMC culture with coronavirus spike peptide pools or control peptides (ViraFEST assay). Negative selection separated CD4+ T cells from approximately 10-day cultures. The data were taken from a study of vaccination and CD4 T cells after COVID-19. Study details: For each participant, vaccination comprised two doses of either the BNT162b2 or the mRNA-1273 vaccine. Median time from second vaccine dose to sampling was roughly 76 days (14 to 241). Researchers treated cells with overlapping spike peptides taken from SARS-CoV-2, HCoV-NL63, HCoV-OC43 and HCoV-229E.

Sequencing of cultured CD4+ T cell DNA used the Oncomine TCR Beta short-read assay. Each CDR3 protein gets one entry after TCRdb re-called the PCR reads with MiXCR. This table holds fewer than 12,000 distinct CDR3 sequences, 43% found once. This CDR3 is built from 15 residues. Losses at the gene ends were 0 bases for V and 4 bases for J; bases not matched to a gene: 7. Per the germline V gene, CDR1 is DFQATT and CDR2 is SNEGSKA (reference sequence). The rearrangement joins TRBV20-1 to TRBJ1-1; the match to TRBD1 covers 8 bases. The TCR sequence derives from a human donor who had recovered from COVID-19. Sequencing was carried out using CD4+ T cells from blood, cultured in vitro. Here the CDR3 reads CSAREARGRATEAFF. The CDR3 DNA reads as TGCAGTGCTAGAGAGGCCAGGGGGCGAGCCACTGAAGCTTTCTTT.